A single sample gave rise to the 15 T cell receptor beta chains below, sequenced in a study of OX40 agonist ivuxolimab in advanced cancers. The assay was immunoSEQ multiplex PCR, and TCRdb's table has in-frame clones only and misses some. The sample has about 120,000 clones, over 75% seen once. The source was CD4+ or CD8+ T cells sorted from blood, collected in a trial of the OX40 agonist ivuxolimab. Source of these receptors: an adult with an advanced solid tumor such as melanoma, head and neck, liver or kidney cancer.

V is TRBV28 and J is TRBJ2-7; TRBD1 is a possible D gene (7 bases). Trimming took 4 bases from V and 3 from J, leaving 16 bases between them. CDR1 is MDHEN and CDR2 is SYDVKM in the germline V gene. The CDR3 covers 15 residues. This CDR3 reads CASSYSGGQLYEQYF. CDR3 nucleotides: TGTGCCAGCAGTTATTCCGGGGGACAGCTCTACGAGCAGTACTTC.

The V gene is TRBV9, the J gene TRBJ1-1, with D possibly being TRBD1 (5 bases). Germline CDR1 SGDLS, CDR2 YYNGEE. V was trimmed by 6 bases and J by 0 bases, leaving 15 bases between them. This CDR3 is built from 15 residues. The CDR3, as DNA: TGTGCCAGCACCTCAGGGTCCACCTTGAACACTGAAGCTTTCTTT. Translated, it gives CASTSGSTLNTEAFF.

The chain carries TRBV7-2 and TRBJ2-2; D perhaps matches TRBD2 (5 bases). The CDR3 is 14 residues long. The germline V gene encodes CDR1 SGHTA and CDR2 FQGNSA. V dropped 4 bases and J dropped 1 base, with 7 bases sitting between them. The CDR3 spells CASSSRGNTGELFF. CDR3 DNA sequence: TGTGCCAGCAGCTCCCGGGGGAACACCGGGGAGCTGTTTTTT. The complete variable domain, with remaining parts taken from reference TRBV7-2 and TRBJ2-2, reads GAGVSQSPSNKVTEKGKDVELRCDPISGHTALYWYRQSLGQGLEFLIYFQGNSAPDKSGLPSDRFSAERTGGSVSTLTIQRTQQEDSAVYLCASSSRGNTGELFFGEGSRLTVL.

V and J are TRBV6-6 and TRBJ1-4; 10 bases are a match to TRBD1. From germline, CDR1 is MNHNY and CDR2 SVGAGI (reference sequence). V lost 2 bases and J lost 8; bases outside the gene matches: 5. The CDR3 runs 15 residues. The CDR3 loop is CASSYRQGANEKLFF. CDR3 nucleotide sequence: TGTGCCAGCAGTTACAGACAGGGGGCAAACGAAAAACTGTTTTTT.

The chain recombines TRBV10-1 with TRBJ1-5; D is unclear. This CDR3 comprises 16 residues. V lost 10 bases and J lost 3, with 22 bases in between. CDR1 is WNHNN and CDR2 is SYGVQD in the germline V gene (reference sequence). The CDR3 DNA sequence: TGCGCCACCAAACTAGACGGGGAATGGGTCAATCAGCCCCAGCATTTT. Encoded protein: CATKLDGEWVNQPQHF.

This chain joins TRBV28 and TRBJ1-5; D possibly corresponds to TRBD1 (6 bases). Trimming removed 5 bases from V and 6 bases from J, with 17 bases in between. This CDR3 contains 15 residues. Germline assignment: CDR1 MDHEN and CDR2 SYDVKM. CDR3 in amino acids: CASSARDTPGQPQHF. The CDR3, as DNA: TGTGCCAGCAGTGCACGGGACACCCCGGGTCAGCCCCAGCATTTT.

The chain employs TRBV19 and TRBJ1-2; D remains unclear. V was clipped by 5 bases and J by 4 bases, with 14 bases between them. CDR1 is LNHDA and CDR2 is SQIVND in the germline V gene (reference sequence). The CDR3 length is 14 residues. The CDR3 region is CASSPFGSIYGYTF. The CDR3 DNA reads as TGTGCCAGTAGTCCATTTGGATCGATCTATGGCTACACCTTC.

This CDR3 is CAISDTIYEQYF. The CDR3 DNA is TGTGCCATCAGTGATACAATCTACGAGCAGTACTTC. The genes are TRBV10-3 and TRBJ2-7; D is unclear. CDR3 size: 12 residues. The germline gives CDR1 ENHRY, CDR2 SYGVKD. V lost 3 bases and J lost 3, with 6 bases in between.

This clone has just one count. The rearrangement joins TRBV10-3 to TRBJ1-2; the match to TRBD1 covers 10 bases. Germline CDR1 ENHRY, CDR2 SYGVKD. Trimming removed 3 bases from V and 8 bases from J; junction bases left unmatched: 6. The CDR3 is made up of 14 amino acids. The CDR3 loop is CAISDRQGARGYTF. Here the CDR3 DNA reads TGTGCCATCAGTGACCGACAGGGGGCACGGGGCTACACCTTC.

The V call is TRBV23-1, the J call TRBJ1-4; D unclear. TRBV23-1 is recorded as an ORF, its role being uncertain. V was pared by 11 bases and J by 7 bases, with 11 bases between. The CDR3 has 11 residues. CDR3 sequence reads: CAQKASEKLFF. The CDR3 DNA reads as TGCGCCCAAAAGGCGAGTGAAAAACTGTTTTTT.

V gene TRBV7-6 combines with J gene TRBJ2-7; the match to TRBD1 covers 7 bases. Germline CDR1 reads SGHVS; CDR2 reads FNYEAQ. With 5 bases clipped from V and 4 bases from J, the junction kept 8 bases outside the gene matches. The CDR3 sequence is 14 residues long. The CDR3 DNA sequence: TGTGCCAGCAGCATAGGGGACAGCAAGTACGAGCAGTACTTC. Residues: CASSIGDSKYEQYF.

The chain links TRBV30 to TRBJ2-3, with 10 bases that match TRBD2. CDR3 length equals 14 residues. CDR1 is GTSNPN, CDR2 SVGIG, per germline (reference sequence). The V and J ends lost 3 bases and 2 bases, in that order; junction bases with no gene match: 2. CDR3 protein: CAWRTSGVTDTQYF. For the CDR3, the DNA is TGTGCCTGGAGAACTAGCGGGGTCACAGATACGCAGTATTTT. The full variable domain, with the rest looked up from reference TRBV30 and TRBJ2-3, is SQTIHQWPATLVQPVGSPLSLECTVEGTSNPNLYWYRQAAGRGLQLLFYSVGIGQISSEVPQNLSASRPQDRQFILSSKKLLLSDSGFYLCAWRTSGVTDTQYFGPGTRLTVL.

This sequence joins TRBV7-2 and TRBJ1-1, with 7 bases aligning to TRBD1. The CDR3 covers 14 residues. CDR1 is SGHTA, CDR2 FQGNSA, per germline. Trimming took 9 bases from V and 5 from J; bases not matched to a gene: 12. The CDR3 region is CASDTIGGGTEAFF. In nucleotides, the CDR3 is TGTGCCAGTGATACTATAGGGGGCGGGACTGAAGCTTTCTTT.

The V gene is TRBV10-2, the J gene TRBJ2-3; tentatively, D is TRBD2 (5 bases). The CDR3 spans 14 residues. V was pared by 8 bases and J by 3 bases, with 15 bases between. Germline CDR1 reads WSHSY; CDR2 reads SAAADI. The DNA for the CDR3 is TGCGCCAGCCAGAGAGAGGGCCGAACAGATACGCAGTATTTT. Protein: CASQREGRTDTQYF.

This chain uses TRBV19 with TRBJ2-2, with a weak D call TRBD1 (6 bases). Germline V gene sequence: CDR1 LNHDA, CDR2 SQIVND (reference sequence). This CDR3 is built from 15 residues. Between the trimmed V and J ends, which lost 3 bases and 3 bases, there was a span of 11 bases. The CDR3 DNA follows: TGTGCCAGTAGTATGCAGGGGTCCTACACCGGGGAGCTGTTTTTT. This translates into CASSMQGSYTGELFF.